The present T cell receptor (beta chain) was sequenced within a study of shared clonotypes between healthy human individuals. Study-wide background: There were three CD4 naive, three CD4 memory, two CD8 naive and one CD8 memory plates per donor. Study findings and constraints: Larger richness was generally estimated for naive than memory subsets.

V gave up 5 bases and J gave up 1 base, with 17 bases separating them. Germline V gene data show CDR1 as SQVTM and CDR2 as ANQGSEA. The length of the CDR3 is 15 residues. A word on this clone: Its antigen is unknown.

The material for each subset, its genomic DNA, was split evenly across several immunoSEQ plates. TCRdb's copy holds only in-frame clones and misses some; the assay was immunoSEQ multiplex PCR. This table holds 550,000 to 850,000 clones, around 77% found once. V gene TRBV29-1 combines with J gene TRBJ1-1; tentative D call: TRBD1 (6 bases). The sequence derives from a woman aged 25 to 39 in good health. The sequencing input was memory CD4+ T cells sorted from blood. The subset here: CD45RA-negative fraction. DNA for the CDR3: TGCAGCGTTTTATTCCGGGACAAAGAGAACACTGAAGCTTTCTTT. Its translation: CSVLFRDKENTEAFF. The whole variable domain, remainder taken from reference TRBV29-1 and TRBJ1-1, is SAVISQKPSRDICQRGTSLTIQCQVDSQVTMMFWYRQQPGQSLTLIATANQGSEATYESGFVIDKFPISRPNLTFSTLTVSNMSPEDSSIYLCSVLFRDKENTEAFFGQGTRLTVV.